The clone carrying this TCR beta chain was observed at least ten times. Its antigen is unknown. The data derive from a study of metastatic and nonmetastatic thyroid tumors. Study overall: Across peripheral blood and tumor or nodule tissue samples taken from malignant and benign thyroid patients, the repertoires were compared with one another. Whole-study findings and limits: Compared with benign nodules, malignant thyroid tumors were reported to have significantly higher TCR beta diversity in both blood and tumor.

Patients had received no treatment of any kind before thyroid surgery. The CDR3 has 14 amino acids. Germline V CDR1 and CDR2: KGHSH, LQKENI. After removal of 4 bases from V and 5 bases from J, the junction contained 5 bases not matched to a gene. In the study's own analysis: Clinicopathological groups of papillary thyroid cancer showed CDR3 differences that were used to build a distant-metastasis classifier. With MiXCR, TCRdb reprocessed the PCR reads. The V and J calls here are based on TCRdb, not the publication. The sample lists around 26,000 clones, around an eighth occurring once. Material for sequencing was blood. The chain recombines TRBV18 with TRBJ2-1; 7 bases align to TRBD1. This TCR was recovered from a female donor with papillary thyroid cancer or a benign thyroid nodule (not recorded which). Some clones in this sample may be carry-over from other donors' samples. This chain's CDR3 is CASSLRDSHNEQFF. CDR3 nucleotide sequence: TGTGCCAGCTCACTGAGGGACAGCCACAATGAGCAGTTCTTC.